This T cell receptor beta chain was sequenced during a study of T cells in Graves' hyperthyroidism and ophthalmopathy. CDR3 length: 14 residues. V was trimmed by 6 bases and J by 6 bases, leaving 16 bases between them. Germline lookup yields CDR1 MNHEY and CDR2 SMNVEV (reference sequence). Many counts were recorded for this clonotype. The study enrolled patients aged 18 to 65 with newly diagnosed hyperthyroidism of under 2 months' duration. Regions amplified from RNA transcripts were the TCR beta CDR3 regions. The TCR CDR3 was amplified in a first-round RT-PCR using the HTBI primer set. MiXCR, run by TCRdb on the multiplex PCR reads, gives a single entry per CDR3 protein. In the table there are a few hundred thousand distinct CDR3 sequences, around a sixth of which are singletons.

This TCR derives from a young woman with Graves' hyperthyroidism that later progressed to Graves' ophthalmopathy. Material: blood. V is TRBV27 and J is TRBJ2-3; D is perhaps TRBD1 (6 bases). The CDR3 DNA reads TGTGCCAGCAGCAACGTCAGGGGAACGGATACGCAGTATTTT. Translating it yields CASSNVRGTDTQYF.